This T cell receptor (beta chain) was captured by sequencing in a study of blood T cell repertoires in COVID-19. Clones were sequenced by immunoSEQ multiplex PCR, and TCRdb holds only the in-frame ones, with some missing. The repertoire has approximately 170,000 clones, 83% of them found once; the top ten carry around 3.6%. The V end lost 4 bases, the J end lost 5 bases, and 11 bases lay between the germline ends. Germline CDR1 is MNHEY and CDR2 is SMNVEV (reference sequence). The CDR3 spans 13 residues. The V and J genes are TRBV27 and TRBJ1-1, with D perhaps matching TRBD1 (6 bases). This TCR was recovered from a woman aged 45 to 65 in a cohort exposed to, infected with or recovered from COVID-19 (not recorded which). The sample was PBMCs or T cells enriched from blood (not recorded which). CDR3 DNA: TGTGCCAGCAGTTCACAGGGAAGGACTGAAGCTTTCTTT. Protein product: CASSSQGRTEAFF.